This T cell receptor (beta chain) originates from a study of T cells in Graves' hyperthyroidism and ophthalmopathy. Whole-study findings and limits: The model predicted ophthalmopathy a median approximately seven months before onset. Peripheral blood also featured most of the thyroid clonotypes expanded above 0.001.

Hyperthyroidism of Graves' type that showed no ophthalmopathy progression within 18 months was stable. It was 8 to 10 ml of fresh peripheral blood that supplied the PBMCs. This clonotype showed up just once. Its specificity is unknown. The investigators amplified TCR beta CDR3 regions from RNA transcripts. With the HTBI primer set, the TCR CDR3 went through a first round of RT-PCR. Each CDR3 protein is one row after TCRdb ran MiXCR on the multiplex PCR reads. This sample has fewer than 600,000 distinct CDR3 sequences, with roughly 14% found just once. This CDR3 contains 15 residues. Trimming pared 0 bases from V and 2 bases from J, leaving 11 bases between. Looked up from germline, CDR1 is LNHDA and CDR2 is SQIVND (reference sequence).

This TCR was recovered from a woman between 18 and 30 years old with Graves' hyperthyroidism. The V and J genes are TRBV19 and TRBJ2-7; a possible D gene is TRBD1 (5 bases). What was sequenced was blood. CDR3 nucleotide sequence: TGTGCCAGTAGTATAGACTTGCAGGGTCCCTACGAGCAGTACTTC. Amino acid sequence: CASSIDLQGPYEQYF.